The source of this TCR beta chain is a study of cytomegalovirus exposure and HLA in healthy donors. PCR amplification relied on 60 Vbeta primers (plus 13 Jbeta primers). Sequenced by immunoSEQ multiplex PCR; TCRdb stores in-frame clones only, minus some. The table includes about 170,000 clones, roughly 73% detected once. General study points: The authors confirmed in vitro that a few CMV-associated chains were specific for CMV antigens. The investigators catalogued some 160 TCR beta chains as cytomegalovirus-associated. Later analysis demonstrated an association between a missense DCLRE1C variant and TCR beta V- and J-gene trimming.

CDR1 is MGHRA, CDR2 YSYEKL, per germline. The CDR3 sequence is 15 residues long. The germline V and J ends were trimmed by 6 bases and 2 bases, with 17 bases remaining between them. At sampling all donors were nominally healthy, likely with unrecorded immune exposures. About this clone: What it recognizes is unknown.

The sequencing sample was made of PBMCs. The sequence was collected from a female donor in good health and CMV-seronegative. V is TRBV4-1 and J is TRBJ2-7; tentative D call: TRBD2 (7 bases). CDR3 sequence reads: CASSSGTGGAYEQYF. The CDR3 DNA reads TGCGCCAGCAGTTCCGGGACGGGGGGCGCCTACGAGCAGTACTTC.